A selection of T cell receptor beta chains follows, all from one sample in a study of human T cells and chemical hapten exposure. TCRdb fed the RACE reads into MiXCR, producing one record per CDR3 protein. The sample has 70,000 to 90,000 distinct CDR3 sequences, about 10% seen once. The source material was whole blood, sampled in connection with sensitization to the hapten diphenylcyclopropenone (DPC). These receptors originate from a woman in her fifties or sixties with alopecia areata. Some clones in this sample may be carry-over from other donors' samples. Both conserved end residues are part of each CDR3.

j_gene	v_gene	CDR3aa
TRBJ1-2	TRBV10-3	CAIRAAGLSNYGYTF
TRBJ1-1	TRBV7-9	CASSPKWGTPNTEAFF
TRBJ2-3	TRBV28	CASSWTSRYTQYF
TRBJ2-7	TRBV20-1	CSAGGTAPSYEQYF
TRBJ2-5	TRBV5-1	CASREGDLPTQYF
TRBJ1-1	TRBV14	CASSPTAGARTEAFF
TRBJ1-1	TRBV20-1	CSASPSGGGTEAFF
TRBJ2-7	TRBV6-2/TRBV6-3	CASSLTASYEQYF
TRBJ2-3	TRBV6-6	CASKDLGRTDTQYF
TRBJ2-1	TRBV19	CASSGRASEQFF
TRBJ2-1	TRBV10-3	CAISESERDEQFF
TRBJ1-6	TRBV5-6	CASSWGTVGTSSYNSPLHF
TRBJ1-2	TRBV3-1	CASSHVGEGGYGYTF
TRBJ1-1	TRBV7-9	CASSLTGGLTEAFF
TRBJ2-7	TRBV21-1	CASSKEKGAKIYEQYF
TRBJ1-2	TRBV24-1	CATSDSLGTGGLWGYTF
TRBJ2-5	TRBV5-1	CASSLSAETQYF
TRBJ2-3	TRBV7-2	CASSLAIAGTDTQYF
TRBJ2-5	TRBV5-1	CASSSGSKETQYF
TRBJ2-1	TRBV7-3	CASRTNGDNEQFF
TRBJ2-1	TRBV9	CASSGRRAYNEQFF
TRBJ2-5	TRBV3-2	CASSQASGRLTGETQYF
TRBJ2-3	TRBV4-3	CASSQDPRSYLSDTQYF
TRBJ2-2	TRBV5-1	CASSLEAGRKAGELFF
TRBJ1-4	TRBV19	CASSAAGPTMAEKLFF
TRBJ2-7	TRBV5-5	CASRPETEFYYEQYF
TRBJ2-7	TRBV5-6	CASSLGLGVRDWSSYEQYF
TRBJ2-2	TRBV5-1	CASSLVGRLNTGELFF
TRBJ2-1	TRBV20-1	CSAPGEVRNEQFF
TRBJ2-5	TRBV19	CASSTGTGVVETQYF
TRBJ2-7	TRBV6-1	CASSEGGASYEQYF
TRBJ2-7	TRBV13	CASSLDGFYEQYF
TRBJ1-2	TRBV28	CASIKAAGTSRGGYTF
TRBJ1-2	TRBV29-1	CSVGSAGTNYGYTF
TRBJ2-3	TRBV28	CASSLGTPPRADTQYF
TRBJ2-7	TRBV5-4	CASSLAGGFGEQYF
TRBJ2-1	TRBV7-2	CASSFGTSLNNEQFF
TRBJ2-1	TRBV4-3	CASSQGPGLAGEGTYNEQFF
TRBJ1-1	TRBV29-1	CSGRQGHTEAFF
TRBJ1-1	TRBV12-3/TRBV12-4	CASSLGSTGNTEAFF
TRBJ2-1	TRBV2	CASSAGGLASYNEQFF
TRBJ2-4	TRBV3-1	CASSQDHNGLGAKNIQYF
TRBJ2-1	TRBV11-3	CASVSENEQFF
TRBJ2-3	TRBV7-2	CASSLEPDTQYF
TRBJ2-7	TRBV12-3/TRBV12-4	CASSPPGTGGVEQYF
TRBJ1-1	TRBV14	CASSLRGTEAFF
TRBJ2-1	TRBV18	CASSPLGLPAATYNEQFF
TRBJ2-1	TRBV6-2/TRBV6-3	CASTPGTTYNEQFF
TRBJ2-1	TRBV23-1	CASLPDGLAGGRPYNEQFF
TRBJ2-7	TRBV12-3/TRBV12-4	CASRSGPGDAYEQYF
TRBJ1-1	TRBV12-3/TRBV12-4	CASRYLGRPNTEAFF
TRBJ2-7	TRBV18	CASSSGQGPYEQYF
TRBJ1-1	TRBV12-3/TRBV12-4	CASSLATGHLNEAFF
TRBJ2-2	TRBV19	CASNPSGHRTGELFF
TRBJ2-7	TRBV20-1	CSARAPTGTYEQYF
TRBJ2-1	TRBV6-6	CASSIVGAGHNEQFF
TRBJ2-4	TRBV6-5	CASSYSRTSSGAIQYF
TRBJ2-2	TRBV11-2	CASSPGGGTGGTGELFF